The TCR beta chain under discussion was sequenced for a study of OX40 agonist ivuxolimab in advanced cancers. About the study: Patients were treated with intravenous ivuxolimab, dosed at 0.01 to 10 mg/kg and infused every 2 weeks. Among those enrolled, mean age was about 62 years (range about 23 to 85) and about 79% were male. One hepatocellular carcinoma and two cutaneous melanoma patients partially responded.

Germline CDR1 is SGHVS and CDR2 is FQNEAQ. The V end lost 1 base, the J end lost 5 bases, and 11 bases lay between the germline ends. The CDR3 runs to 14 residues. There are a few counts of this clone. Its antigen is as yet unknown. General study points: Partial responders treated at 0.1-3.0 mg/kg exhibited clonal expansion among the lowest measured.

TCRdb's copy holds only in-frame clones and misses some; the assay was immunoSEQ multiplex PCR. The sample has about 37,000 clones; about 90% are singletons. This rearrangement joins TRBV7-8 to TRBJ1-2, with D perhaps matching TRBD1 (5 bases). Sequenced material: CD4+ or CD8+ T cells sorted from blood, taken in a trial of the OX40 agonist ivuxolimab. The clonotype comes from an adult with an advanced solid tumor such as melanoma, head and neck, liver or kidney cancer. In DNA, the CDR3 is TGTGCCAGCAGCTTAGGGCAGGGTGGATATGGCTACACCTTC. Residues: CASSLGQGGYGYTF.